This TCR beta chain was found in a study of blood T cell repertoires in COVID-19. At the level of the study: T cells, B-cell-depleted T cells, or PBMCs supplied cDNA or gDNA.

The V end lost 1 base, the J end lost 0 bases, and 6 bases lay between the germline ends. This CDR3 spans 15 amino acids. Germline V gene lookup returns CDR1 LGHDT and CDR2 YNNKEL (reference sequence). Per the study methods: Amplifying reference gene primers gave estimates of nucleated cell counts. The protocol was immunoSEQ multiplex PCR, while the TCRdb copy is restricted to in-frame clones and leaves out a portion. The V and J calls and clone size come from that table; D and trimming were worked out from the DNA. The table has roughly 150,000 clones, 65% to 85% seen once. In its sample, this clone was seen a few times.

The receptor was isolated from a woman aged 80 or over with acute or convalescent COVID-19. Sequencing was done on a sample of peripheral blood. The chain couples TRBV3-1 (or the pseudogene TRBV3-2) to TRBJ2-2; D not certain. DNA of the CDR3: TGTGCCAGCAGCCAAGGTTATCCGAACACCGGGGAGCTGTTTTTT. Its translation: CASSQGYPNTGELFF.